The sample holds one count of the clone carrying this TCR beta chain. Some clones are missing from TCRdb's copy, which holds only in-frame ones; the method was immunoSEQ multiplex PCR. The table includes about 36,000 clones, 91% detected once. CDR1 and CDR2 from the germline V gene are SQVTM and ANQGSEA. There are 11 residues in the CDR3. V was trimmed by 3 bases and J by 4 bases, leaving 4 bases between them. This sample is drawn from a study of T cell changes during pregnancy in multiple sclerosis. The chain carries TRBV29-1 and TRBJ1-3; D is unresolved. The sample consisted of CD4+ T cells from peripheral blood mononuclear cells, taken in the second trimester of pregnancy. The TCR comes from a female donor in good health, enrolled as a control in a pregnancy study. The CDR3 here is CSVDSGNTIYF. CDR3 nucleotide sequence: TGCAGCGTTGACTCCGGAAACACCATATATTTT.